These 30 T cell receptor beta chains came from one sample sequenced in a study of T cell responses to AZD1222 COVID-19 vaccine. Assay: immunoSEQ multiplex PCR; the TCRdb copy retains only in-frame clones and omits some. The repertoire holds around 100,000 clones, with 88% as singletons. The source material was peripheral blood, sampled on day 0 of AZD1222 vaccination. Receptors originate from an adult in good health.

V gene TRBV27 combines with J gene TRBJ1-1; 8 positions match TRBD1. This CDR3 comprises 16 residues. Germline V lookup: CDR1 MNHEY, CDR2 SMNVEV (reference sequence). Trimming removed 3 bases from V and 2 bases from J; junction bases left unmatched: 8. The CDR3 coding sequence is TGTGCCAGCAGTTTTGGGACAGGTCCTCGTAACACTGAAGCTTTCTTT. Its protein product is CASSFGTGPRNTEAFF.

The chain couples TRBV6-5 to TRBJ1-1; TRBD1 might be the D (6 bases). The V and J ends lost 0 bases and 5 bases respectively, with 7 bases between them. The CDR3 covers 13 residues. CDR1 and CDR2 from the germline V gene are MNHEY and SVGAGI. CDR3 sequence: CASSYSGGTEAFF. The DNA for the CDR3 is TGTGCCAGCAGTTACTCAGGGGGTACTGAAGCTTTCTTT.

The rearrangement uses TRBV7-3 and TRBJ2-2; TRBD2 aligns across 12 bases. V trimming: 4 bases; J trimming: 1 base; junction bases outside the gene matches: 7. CDR3 size: 18 residues. Germline CDR1 SGHTA, CDR2 FQGTGA. The CDR3 DNA sequence: TGTGCCAGCAGCTCTAGCGGGAGGGCCAATCTGAACACCGGGGAGCTGTTTTTT. This translates into CASSSSGRANLNTGELFF.

The CDR3 nucleotides are TGTGCCAGCAGCACCTGGGAGGTGGACACTGAAGCTTTCTTT. Translation gives CASSTWEVDTEAFF. This sequence joins TRBV11-2 and TRBJ1-1; D uncertain. Germline V lookup: CDR1 SGHAT, CDR2 FQNNGV. The CDR3 has 14 residues. The V gene lost 5 bases and the J gene lost 3 bases, with 13 bases spanning the gap.

The chain recombines TRBV7-8 with TRBJ1-1; D gene uncertain. Germline CDR1 and CDR2: SGHVS and FQNEAQ. Trimming took off 0 bases at V and 0 bases at J, with 11 bases between the two ends. The CDR3 is 16 amino acids. The CDR3 nucleotides read TGTGCCAGCAGCTTAGCCCACGGGGAGCTGAACACTGAAGCTTTCTTT. It codes for CASSLAHGELNTEAFF.

J is TRBJ1-5 and V is TRBV7-9, with 9 bases aligning to TRBD1. Unmatched junction bases numbered 7, after V lost 5 bases and J lost 5 bases. The CDR3 contains 15 residues. From germline, CDR1 is SEHNR and CDR2 FQNEAQ (reference sequence). The CDR3 DNA reads as TGTGCCAGCAGCCGGGACAGGGTGGGCTATCAGCCCCAGCATTTT. Residues: CASSRDRVGYQPQHF.

The chain carries TRBV12-3 or TRBV12-4 and TRBJ1-2; D is unclear. The V end was cut by 0 bases, the J end by 4 bases, with 3 bases between. The CDR3 sequence is 12 residues long. The DNA for the CDR3 is TGTGCCAGCAGTTTAGCGGTCTATGGCTACACCTTC. As protein: CASSLAVYGYTF.

V and J are TRBV4-1 and TRBJ1-5; the D gene is possibly TRBD1 (6 bases). V lost 4 bases, J lost 1 base, and 17 bases lay in between. This CDR3 has 17 amino acids. CDR1 MGHRA and CDR2 YSYEKL come from the germline V gene. CDR3 in DNA: TGCGCCAGCAGCCGCCGCGATTTTAGGGGGAGCAATCAGCCCCAGCATTTT. Protein: CASSRRDFRGSNQPQHF.

The chain uses TRBV30 and TRBJ2-5, with 9 bases lining up with TRBD1. In germline, CDR1 is GTSNPN, CDR2 SVGIG (reference sequence). V gave up 1 base and J gave up 4 bases; unmatched junction bases: 4. CDR3 length equals 14 residues. Here the CDR3 DNA reads TGTGCCTGGAGTGCGGACAGGGGAGGAGAGACCCAGTACTTC. Amino acid sequence: CAWSADRGGETQYF.

The V call is TRBV19, the J call TRBJ2-1, with D perhaps TRBD2 (6 bases). Germline V gives CDR1 LNHDA, CDR2 SQIVND (reference sequence). The CDR3 spans 15 residues. The V end was cut by 5 bases, the J end by 6 bases, with 17 bases between. The CDR3 sequence is CASSLSAGLSNEQFF. In DNA form, the CDR3 reads TGTGCCAGTAGTCTCAGCGCGGGGCTCTCCAATGAGCAGTTCTTC.

This chain joins TRBV3-1 (or the pseudogene TRBV3-2) and TRBJ2-2; D unclear. Germline V gene data show CDR1 as LGHDT and CDR2 as YNNKEL (reference sequence). CDR3 length equals 13 residues. V was trimmed by 9 bases and J by 2 bases, leaving 10 bases between them. The CDR3 spells CASGNLNTGELFF. DNA for the CDR3: TGTGCCAGTGGCAATTTAAACACCGGGGAGCTGTTTTTT.

The count of this clone is one. This chain uses TRBV9 with TRBJ1-1; no reliable D call. CDR3 length equals 14 residues. V dropped 0 bases and J dropped 1 base, with 7 bases sitting between them. Germline V CDR1 and CDR2: SGDLS, YYNGEE. The CDR3 loop reads CASSVGVGNTEAFF. The CDR3 region has the DNA TGTGCCAGCAGCGTAGGGGTCGGGAACACTGAAGCTTTCTTT. Combining the CDR3 with reference TRBV9 and TRBJ1-1 gives the whole variable domain DSGVTQTPKHLITATGQRVTLRCSPRSGDLSVYWYQQSLDQGLQFLIQYYNGEERAKGNILERFSAQQFPDLHSELNLSSLELGDSALYFCASSVGVGNTEAFFGQGTRLTVV.

The chain has TRBV5-1 and TRBJ2-3; D is possibly TRBD2 (7 bases). The V and J ends lost 1 base and 4 bases respectively, with 19 bases between them. Per the germline V gene, CDR1 is SGHRS and CDR2 is YFSETQ. The CDR3 runs to 17 residues. The CDR3 spells CASSLPAGANSADTQYF. As DNA, the CDR3 is TGCGCCAGCAGCTTGCCCGCGGGGGCTAATAGCGCAGATACGCAGTATTTT.

This chain joins TRBV25-1 and TRBJ2-1; maybe TRBD1 (5 bases). Trimming left V 4 bases short and J 8 bases short, with 15 bases between. The CDR3 is 14 residues long. The germline V gene has CDR1 MGHDK and CDR2 SYGVNS. This CDR3 is CASSVALQGYEQFF. CDR3 DNA sequence: TGTGCCAGCAGTGTAGCACTCCAGGGCTATGAGCAGTTCTTC.

This chain joins TRBV27 and TRBJ2-2, with 8 bases identical to TRBD1. Germline V gene lookup returns CDR1 MNHEY and CDR2 SMNVEV (reference sequence). This CDR3 is 14 amino acids long. V dropped 4 bases and J dropped 5; count of bases not matched to a gene: 3. The DNA for the CDR3 is TGTGCCAGCAGTTATCAGGGGGCGACCGGGGAGCTGTTTTTT. Its translation: CASSYQGATGELFF.

The V call is TRBV30, the J call TRBJ1-1; D possibly corresponds to TRBD1 (5 bases). CDR3 size: 15 residues. Germline assignment: CDR1 GTSNPN and CDR2 SVGIG (reference sequence). The germline V and J ends were trimmed by 4 bases and 5 bases, with 20 bases remaining between them. CDR3 sequence reads: CAWIQRGDLGTEAFF. CDR3 sequence (DNA): TGTGCCTGGATCCAACGGGGCGACCTAGGGACTGAAGCTTTCTTT.

The chain carries TRBV2 and TRBJ2-7; possible D gene TRBD2, 5 bases. Trimming removed 4 bases at V and 0 bases at J, with 10 bases between. This CDR3 region has 14 residues. Germline values: CDR1 SNHLY, CDR2 FYNNEI. DNA of the CDR3: TGTGCCAGCAGTGCGGACTGGAGCTCCTACGAGCAGTACTTC. Translating it yields CASSADWSSYEQYF.

CDR3 amino acids: CASMLAGGDEQFF. The CDR3 DNA follows: TGTGCCAGTATGCTAGCGGGAGGCGATGAGCAGTTCTTC. This sequence joins TRBV2 and TRBJ2-1; 11 bases map to TRBD2. Germline CDR1 and CDR2: SNHLY and FYNNEI. The CDR3 covers 13 residues. With 9 bases clipped from V and 8 bases from J, the junction kept 6 bases outside the gene matches.

The genes are TRBV19 and TRBJ2-1, with 15 bases aligning to TRBD2. The CDR3 is 18 amino acids. The germline CDR1 and CDR2 sequences are LNHDA and SQIVND (reference sequence). V shed 4 bases, J shed 0 bases, and the junction held 4 bases outside the gene matches. CDR3 sequence reads: CASSRGLAGGLSYNEQFF. CDR3 sequence (DNA): TGTGCCAGTAGTAGGGGACTAGCGGGAGGCCTCTCCTACAATGAGCAGTTCTTC.

V gene TRBV6-1 combines with J gene TRBJ2-7, with TRBD1 matching 9 bases. The CDR3 has 13 residues. The trim removed 2 bases at V and 11 bases at J, leaving 7 bases unmatched. Germline assignment: CDR1 MNHNS and CDR2 SASEGT. The CDR3 spells CASSETGGQFKYF. In DNA form, the CDR3 reads TGTGCCAGCAGTGAAACAGGGGGCCAGTTTAAGTACTTC.

The chain recombines TRBV6-5 with TRBJ1-2; TRBD1 agrees at 7 bases. CDR1 is MNHEY, CDR2 SVGAGI, per germline. Trimming took 7 bases from V and 8 from J; bases not matched to a gene: 7. CDR3 length: 12 amino acids. DNA for the CDR3: TGTGCCAGCACCTACAGGGGCCAGGGCTACACCTTC. Translation gives CASTYRGQGYTF.

This rearrangement joins TRBV15 to TRBJ2-6, with D hard to call. There are 16 residues in the CDR3. Trimming took 3 bases from V and 0 from J, leaving 9 bases between them. In germline, CDR1 is LNHNV, CDR2 YYDKDF (reference sequence). CDR3: CATSRVQSSGANVLTF. CDR3 sequence (DNA): TGTGCCACCAGCAGGGTCCAGAGCTCTGGGGCCAACGTCCTGACTTTC.

The table lists this clone with a few counts. This sequence joins TRBV5-1 and TRBJ2-2, with D possibly matching TRBD2 (5 bases). V dropped 2 bases and J dropped 0 bases, with 8 bases sitting between them. CDR1 is SGHRS, CDR2 YFSETQ, per germline. This CDR3 is built from 15 residues. The CDR3 DNA is TGCGCCAGCAGCTTTTCCGGGACGAACACCGGGGAGCTGTTTTTT. Translating gives CASSFSGTNTGELFF.

The V call is TRBV18, the J call TRBJ2-7, with D tentatively TRBD1 (5 bases). Germline CDR1 reads KGHSH; CDR2 reads LQKENI. Trimming took off 4 bases at V and 3 bases at J, with 16 bases between the two ends. CDR3 length equals 15 residues. CDR3 sequence (DNA): TGTGCCAGCTCACTATACCCAGGGCTCCACTACGAGCAGTACTTC. It yields the protein CASSLYPGLHYEQYF.

This chain joins TRBV28 and TRBJ2-6, with TRBD1 identical over 8 bases. After removal of 4 bases from V and 2 bases from J, the junction contained 13 bases not matched to a gene. This CDR3 is 19 amino acids long. Germline V lookup: CDR1 MDHEN, CDR2 SYDVKM. The CDR3 DNA reads as TGTGCCAGCAGTTCGGGTGGGGCAGGGGGCCTAACTGGGGCCAACGTCCTGACTTTC. Amino acids: CASSSGGAGGLTGANVLTF.

The chain couples TRBV10-3 to TRBJ2-7; D is unresolved. The germline V and J ends were trimmed by 7 bases and 1 base, with 17 bases remaining between them. The CDR3 spans 15 residues. The germline CDR1 and CDR2 sequences are ENHRY and SYGVKD. The CDR3 sequence is CAINSPEDGSYEQYF. The CDR3 DNA reads TGTGCCATCAATTCCCCCGAGGACGGTTCCTACGAGCAGTACTTC.

The V and J genes are TRBV11-2 and TRBJ2-4; 10 bases fit TRBD1. V shed 1 base and J 1 base; nucleotides not matched to a gene: 1. This CDR3 region has 16 residues. Germline lookup yields CDR1 SGHAT and CDR2 FQNNGV. This chain's CDR3 is CASSLAGQGAKNIQYF. The CDR3 coding sequence is TGTGCCAGCAGCTTAGCGGGACAGGGGGCCAAAAACATTCAGTACTTC.

V usage is TRBV6-5 and J usage is TRBJ1-5; D remains unclear. V lost 4 bases, J lost 7 bases, and 14 bases lay in between. CDR1 is MNHEY, CDR2 SVGAGI, per germline. The CDR3 totals 14 residues. CDR3 in amino acids: CASSFRPPDQPQHF. As DNA, the CDR3 is TGTGCCAGCAGTTTCCGACCCCCGGACCAGCCCCAGCATTTT.

This chain uses TRBV4-3 with TRBJ2-7; 8 bases are shared with TRBD1. After removal of 0 bases from V and 2 bases from J, the junction contained 3 bases not matched to a gene. In germline, CDR1 is LGHNA, CDR2 YSLEER. The CDR3 loop spans 15 amino acids. The CDR3 sequence is CASSQEEGQAYEQYF. The CDR3 DNA reads as TGCGCCAGCAGCCAAGAAGAGGGACAGGCCTACGAGCAGTACTTC.

A single count supports this clone. The chain uses TRBV24-1 and TRBJ2-2; 7 bases agree with TRBD1. The CDR3 is made up of 18 amino acids. The trim removed 7 bases at V and 3 bases at J, leaving 16 bases unmatched. CDR1 KGHDR and CDR2 SFDVKD come from the germline V gene. The DNA of the CDR3 is TGTGCCACCAGCAGTCCCCGTGCAGGGGGTTACGACACCGGGGAGCTGTTTTTT. Its translation: CATSSPRAGGYDTGELFF.